These T cell receptor beta chains were read from a single sample in a study of response to subunit inactivated influenza vaccine. TCRdb itself ran the RT-PCR reads through MiXCR, one entry per CDR3 protein. The repertoire includes about half a million distinct CDR3 sequences, over 9.5% of them detected once, and approximately 12% sits in the top ten. The source was PBMCs from blood, collected 45 days after vaccination. These receptors were obtained from a man aged 45-60 years who received an inactivated influenza vaccine. Each CDR3 is given with its conserved first and last residue. D genes are given only for firm matches. Size values are once, few and many counts, or a class for expanded clones, and some rows have none.

few	TRBV12-3/TRBV12-4	TRBJ2-3	.	TGTGCCAGCACCCCAGGGGCCGGGCCAAGTACGGTAGGGGATACGCAGTATTTT	CASTPGAGPSTVGDTQYF
many	TRBV20-1	TRBJ1-1	.	TGCAGTATTTCTGCCGGGGACACTGAAGCTTTCTTT	CSISAGDTEAFF
.	TRBV10-2	TRBJ2-1	TRBD2	TGCGCCAGCAGTGATGAACTAGCGGGGGCCACTAACTACAATGAGCAGTTCTTC	CASSDELAGATNYNEQFF
few	TRBV7-9	TRBJ2-7	TRBD1	TGTGCCAGCTCTTCCGGGACAGGGCCCTACGAGCAGTACTTC	CASSSGTGPYEQYF
few	TRBV7-2	TRBJ2-5	.	TGTGCCAGCAGCTCAACACCTTGGGGGGGGCGAGAGACCCAGTACTTC	CASSSTPWGGRETQYF
.	TRBV7-2	TRBJ2-3	.	TGTGCCAGCAGCTTAGGGCGGGGGCGGGTAGATACGCAGTATTTT	CASSLGRGRVDTQYF
.	TRBV24-1	TRBJ1-1	.	TGTGCCACCAGTGGGACGGGAGGGAACACTGAAGCTTTCTTT	CATSGTGGNTEAFF
few	TRBV12-3/TRBV12-4	TRBJ1-2	.	TGTGCCAGCAGCCTTCGAGGACCCAACTATGGCTACACCTTC	CASSLRGPNYGYTF
.	TRBV20-1	TRBJ2-5	TRBD1	TGCAGTGCGAAGTCGCAGGGGGCGGAGACCCAGTACTTC	CSAKSQGAETQYF
.	TRBV7-8	TRBJ2-2	.	TGTGCCAGCAGCCTACACGACAGTACCGGGGAGCTGTTTTTT	CASSLHDSTGELFF